This record looks at one T cell receptor (beta chain) sequence and its context. The sample has other DNA sequences that encode this CDR3 too. This table comes from immunoSEQ multiplex PCR, and its TCRdb copy is limited to in-frame clones, with some not included. The table shows around 1 million clones, with approximately 80% occurring only once. These data are taken from a study of shared clonotypes between healthy human individuals. Germline V lookup: CDR1 MDHEN, CDR2 SYDVKM. CDR3 length: 14 residues. The ends lost 6 bases at V and 7 bases at J; junction bases unmatched: 5. This TCR was recovered from a man aged 18 to 29 in good health. Sequenced input: memory CD4+ T cells sorted from blood. Subset of the sample: CD45RA-negative fraction. The chain uses TRBV28 and TRBJ2-7; 14 bases match TRBD2. The CDR3 loop reads CASRGGLAGGEQYF. The CDR3 DNA is TGTGCCAGCAGGGGAGGACTAGCGGGAGGTGAGCAGTACTTC.